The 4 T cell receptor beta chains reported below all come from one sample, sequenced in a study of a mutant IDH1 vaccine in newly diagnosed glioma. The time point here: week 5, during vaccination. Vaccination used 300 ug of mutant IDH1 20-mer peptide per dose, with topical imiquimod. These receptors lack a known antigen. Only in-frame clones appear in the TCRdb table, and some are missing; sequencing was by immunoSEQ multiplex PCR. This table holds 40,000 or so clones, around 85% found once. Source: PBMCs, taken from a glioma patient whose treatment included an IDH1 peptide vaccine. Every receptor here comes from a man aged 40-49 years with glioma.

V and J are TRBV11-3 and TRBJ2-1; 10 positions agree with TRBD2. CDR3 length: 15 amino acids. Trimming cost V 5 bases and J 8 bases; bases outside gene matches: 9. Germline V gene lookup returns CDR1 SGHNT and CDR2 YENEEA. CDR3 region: CASSPQREGLDEQFF. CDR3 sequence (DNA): TGTGCCAGCAGCCCACAGCGGGAGGGCTTAGATGAGCAGTTCTTC.

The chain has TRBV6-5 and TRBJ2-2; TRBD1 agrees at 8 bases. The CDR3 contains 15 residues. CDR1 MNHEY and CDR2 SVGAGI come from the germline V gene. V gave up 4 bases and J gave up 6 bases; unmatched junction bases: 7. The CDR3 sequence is CASSSIDRGSGELFF. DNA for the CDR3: TGTGCCAGCAGTTCGATAGACAGGGGATCCGGGGAGCTGTTTTTT.

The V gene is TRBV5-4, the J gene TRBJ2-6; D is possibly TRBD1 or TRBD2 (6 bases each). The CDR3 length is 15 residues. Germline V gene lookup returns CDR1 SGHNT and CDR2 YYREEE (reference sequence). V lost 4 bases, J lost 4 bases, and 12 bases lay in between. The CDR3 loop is CASSPEGGGANVLTF. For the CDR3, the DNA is TGTGCCAGCAGCCCGGAGGGGGGAGGGGCCAACGTCCTGACTTTC.

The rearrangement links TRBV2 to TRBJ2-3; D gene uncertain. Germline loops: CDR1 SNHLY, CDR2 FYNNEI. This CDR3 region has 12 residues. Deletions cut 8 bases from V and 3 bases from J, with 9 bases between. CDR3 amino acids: CASSYSTDTQYF. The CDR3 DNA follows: TGTGCCAGCTCGTACTCGACAGATACGCAGTATTTT.